Listed below are T cell receptor beta chains from one sample, sequenced in a study of T cells in Graves' hyperthyroidism and ophthalmopathy. TCRdb independently ran MiXCR on the multiplex PCR reads; one entry per CDR3 protein. Among under 750,000 distinct CDR3 sequences listed, 18% were seen once. Sample: blood. These receptors were obtained from a woman between 45 and 65 years old with Graves' hyperthyroidism that later progressed to Graves' ophthalmopathy. CDR3s include the opening cysteine and the closing phenylalanine or tryptophan. D genes are given only for firm matches. Not every row has a clone size; where given, it reads once, few, many or a size class.

CDR3aa: CASSVKAGAPSGNTIYF; CDR3nt: TGTGCCAGCAGCGTAAAGGCAGGGGCCCCTTCTGGAAACACCATATATTTT; j_gene: TRBJ1-3; v_gene: TRBV9; abundance: NA; d_gene: NA
CDR3aa: CASSPPGLAATEQYF; CDR3nt: TGTGCCAGCAGCCCTCCGGGACTAGCGGCGACAGAGCAGTACTTC; j_gene: TRBJ2-7; v_gene: TRBV11-2; abundance: few; d_gene: TRBD2
CDR3aa: CASSTDREGNEKLFF; CDR3nt: TGTGCCAGCAGTACAGACAGGGAAGGTAATGAAAAACTGTTTTTT; j_gene: TRBJ1-4; v_gene: TRBV12-3/TRBV12-4; abundance: few; d_gene: TRBD1
CDR3aa: CSASPVDRYGYTF; CDR3nt: TGCAGTGCTAGCCCCGTGGATCGCTATGGCTACACCTTC; j_gene: TRBJ1-2; v_gene: TRBV20-1; abundance: many; d_gene: NA
CDR3aa: CASRFSGFSTDTQYF; CDR3nt: TGTGCCAGCAGATTTAGCGGGTTCAGCACAGATACGCAGTATTTT; j_gene: TRBJ2-3; v_gene: TRBV11-2; abundance: many; d_gene: TRBD2
CDR3aa: CASSTTGGLNTEAFF; CDR3nt: TGCGCCAGCAGCACAACAGGGGGCTTGAACACTGAAGCTTTCTTT; j_gene: TRBJ1-1; v_gene: TRBV5-1; abundance: NA; d_gene: TRBD1
CDR3aa: CASSLSSRQGYEQYF; CDR3nt: TGTGCCAGCTCACTGAGTAGTCGACAGGGGTACGAGCAGTACTTC; j_gene: TRBJ2-7; v_gene: TRBV18; abundance: many; d_gene: TRBD1
CDR3aa: CAWVLIQGNTGELFF; CDR3nt: TGTGCCTGGGTTTTAATACAGGGGAACACCGGGGAGCTGTTTTTT; j_gene: TRBJ2-2; v_gene: TRBV30; abundance: few; d_gene: NA
CDR3aa: CSARDSLTVKSYNEQFF; CDR3nt: TGCAGTGCTAGAGATTCTTTGACGGTGAAGTCCTACAATGAGCAGTTCTTC; j_gene: TRBJ2-1; v_gene: TRBV20-1; abundance: NA; d_gene: NA
CDR3aa: CASSLQSGNSPLHF; CDR3nt: TGTGCCAGCAGTTTACAGTCTGGAAATTCACCCCTCCACTTT; j_gene: TRBJ1-6; v_gene: TRBV12-3/TRBV12-4; abundance: once; d_gene: NA
CDR3aa: CSAEGGTYNEKLFF; CDR3nt: TGCAGCGCAGAGGGTGGGACATATAATGAAAAACTGTTTTTT; j_gene: TRBJ1-4; v_gene: TRBV29-1; abundance: few; d_gene: NA
CDR3aa: CASKTGGDTEAFF; CDR3nt: TGTGCCAGCAAAACAGGGGGGGACACTGAAGCTTTCTTT; j_gene: TRBJ1-1; v_gene: TRBV3-1; abundance: many; d_gene: TRBD1
CDR3aa: CASSVDRANSPLHF; CDR3nt: TGTGCCAGCAGTGTCGACAGGGCCAATTCACCCCTCCACTTT; j_gene: TRBJ1-6; v_gene: TRBV2; abundance: many; d_gene: TRBD1
CDR3aa: CASSVLGTDTEAFF; CDR3nt: TGTGCCAGCAGCGTATTAGGGACGGACACTGAAGCTTTCTTT; j_gene: TRBJ1-1; v_gene: TRBV9; abundance: NA; d_gene: NA
CDR3aa: CSAKYTGLAKNPHSYNEQFF; CDR3nt: TGCAGTGCTAAGTATACGGGACTAGCTAAGAATCCCCACTCCTACAATGAGCAGTTCTTC; j_gene: TRBJ2-1; v_gene: TRBV20-1; abundance: many; d_gene: TRBD2
CDR3aa: CSGTPEGGRRYGYTF; CDR3nt: TGCAGTGGAACCCCCGAGGGGGGGCGACGGTATGGCTACACCTTC; j_gene: TRBJ1-2; v_gene: TRBV20-1; abundance: NA; d_gene: NA
CDR3aa: CASRGKPTGELFF; CDR3nt: TGTGCCAGCAGGGGGAAACCCACCGGGGAGCTGTTTTTT; j_gene: TRBJ2-2; v_gene: TRBV6-1; abundance: NA; d_gene: NA
CDR3aa: CASHEGAGQPQHF; CDR3nt: TGTGCCTCCCATGAGGGGGCTGGTCAGCCCCAGCATTTT; j_gene: TRBJ1-5; v_gene: TRBV24-1; abundance: NA; d_gene: TRBD1
CDR3aa: CASSGSRGRGTDTQYF; CDR3nt: TGTGCCAGCAGCGGCTCCAGGGGGCGCGGCACAGATACGCAGTATTTT; j_gene: TRBJ2-3; v_gene: TRBV7-2; abundance: NA; d_gene: TRBD1
CDR3aa: CASSLSAGSYEQYF; CDR3nt: TGTGCCAGCAGCTTATCTGCGGGCTCCTACGAGCAGTACTTC; j_gene: TRBJ2-7; v_gene: TRBV11-2; abundance: many; d_gene: NA
CDR3aa: CASNSGTGHTGELFF; CDR3nt: TGTGCCAGTAACTCCGGGACAGGGCACACCGGGGAGCTGTTTTTT; j_gene: TRBJ2-2; v_gene: TRBV19; abundance: NA; d_gene: TRBD1
CDR3aa: CASSALGYGTEAFF; CDR3nt: TGTGCCAGCAGTGCCCTCGGGTACGGCACTGAAGCTTTCTTT; j_gene: TRBJ1-1; v_gene: TRBV2; abundance: many; d_gene: NA
CDR3aa: CALADRLDGYTF; CDR3nt: TGTGCCTTGGCGGACAGGTTGGATGGCTACACCTTC; j_gene: TRBJ1-2; v_gene: TRBV19; abundance: NA; d_gene: TRBD1
CDR3aa: CASSELRVSNQPQHF; CDR3nt: TGTGCCAGCAGTGAACTCAGGGTTAGCAATCAGCCCCAGCATTTT; j_gene: TRBJ1-5; v_gene: TRBV2; abundance: many; d_gene: NA
CDR3aa: CASSPGDRGKVGELFF; CDR3nt: TGCGCCAGCAGCCCCGGGGACAGGGGGAAGGTCGGGGAGCTGTTTTTT; j_gene: TRBJ2-2; v_gene: TRBV5-1; abundance: few; d_gene: TRBD1
CDR3aa: CASSLSLGASDFGQPQHF; CDR3nt: TGTGCCAGCAGCTTGTCGCTGGGGGCGTCTGATTTCGGGCAGCCCCAGCATTTT; j_gene: TRBJ1-5; v_gene: TRBV5-6; abundance: NA; d_gene: NA
CDR3aa: CASSETSGGAYNEQFF; CDR3nt: TGTGCCAGCAGCGAAACTAGCGGGGGGGCCTACAATGAGCAGTTCTTC; j_gene: TRBJ2-1; v_gene: TRBV11-2; abundance: many; d_gene: TRBD2
CDR3aa: CSARPSGGLSRQFF; CDR3nt: TGCAGTGCTAGGCCTAGCGGGGGCCTATCTAGGCAGTTCTTC; j_gene: TRBJ2-1; v_gene: TRBV20-1; abundance: many; d_gene: TRBD2